This entry features one TCR beta chain sequence. The CDR3 extends over 15 amino acids. Trimming stripped 1 base from V and 4 bases from J, with 13 bases between. Germline V gene sequence: CDR1 KGHSH, CDR2 LQKENI. This sample is drawn from a study of blood T cell repertoires in COVID-19. Study in general: Recovery among Cohort 3 donors was established by two negative PCRs, clearance, or symptom resolution. The analysed material was cDNA or gDNA that came from T cells, B-cell-depleted T cells, or PBMCs.

All enrollees were about 18 to 100 years old and from 24 US areas. Participants' own reports of clinical history determined their cohort assignment. Some clones are missing from TCRdb's copy, which holds only in-frame ones; the method was immunoSEQ multiplex PCR. The sample consists of hundreds of thousands of clones, around 87% of them appearing once. This chain connects TRBV18 to TRBJ1-1; D unresolved. The receptor comes from a man aged 40-49 years in a cohort exposed to, infected with or recovered from COVID-19 (not recorded which). Sequenced sample: PBMCs or T cells enriched from blood (not recorded which). This chain's CDR3 is CASSPRLQEGTEAFF. The DNA for the CDR3 is TGTGCCAGCTCACCACGGCTCCAGGAGGGCACTGAAGCTTTCTTT. The entire variable domain, with the rest obtained from reference TRBV18 and TRBJ1-1, is as follows: NAGVMQNPRHLVRRRGQEARLRCSPMKGHSHVYWYRQLPEEGLKFMVYLQKENIIDESGMPKERFSAEFPKEGPSILRIQQVVRGDSAAYFCASSPRLQEGTEAFFGQGTRLTVV.